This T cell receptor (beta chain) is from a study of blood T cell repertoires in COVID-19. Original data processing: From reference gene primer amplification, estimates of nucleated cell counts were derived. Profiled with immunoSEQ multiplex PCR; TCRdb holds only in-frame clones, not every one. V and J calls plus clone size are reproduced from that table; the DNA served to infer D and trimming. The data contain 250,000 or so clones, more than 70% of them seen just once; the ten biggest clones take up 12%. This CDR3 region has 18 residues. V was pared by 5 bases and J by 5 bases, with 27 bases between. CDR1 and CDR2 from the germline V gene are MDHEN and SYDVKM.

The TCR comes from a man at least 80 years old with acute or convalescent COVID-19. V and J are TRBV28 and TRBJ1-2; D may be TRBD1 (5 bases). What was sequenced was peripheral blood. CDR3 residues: CASSPPLGGRLVRYGYTF. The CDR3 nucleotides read TGTGCCAGCAGTCCCCCTCTGGGGGGGAGGTTAGTTAGGTATGGCTACACCTTC.